This T cell receptor (beta chain) derives from a study of T cells in Graves' hyperthyroidism and ophthalmopathy. Germline lookup yields CDR1 MNHEY and CDR2 SVGEGT. The CDR3 is made up of 15 amino acids. V lost 7 bases to trimming and J lost 3 bases; unmatched junction nucleotides: 8. The investigators amplified TCR beta CDR3 regions from RNA transcripts. The HTBI primer set drove a first-round RT-PCR of the TCR CDR3. MiXCR, applied by TCRdb to the multiplex PCR reads, yields one record per CDR3 protein. Here the sample spans about 700,000 distinct CDR3 sequences, approximately 14% being singletons. The rearrangement uses TRBV6-2 or TRBV6-3 and TRBJ2-3; 9 bases align to TRBD2. The source of this sequence is a woman aged 18-29 years with Graves' hyperthyroidism. The sample was blood. The DNA for the CDR3 is TGTGCCAGCAAGGGCGGGAGGGCCGAGACAGATACGCAGTATTTT. It is translated as CASKGGRAETDTQYF.